The rows below give T cell receptor beta chains drawn from one sample of a study of blood T cell repertoires in COVID-19. Assay used: immunoSEQ multiplex PCR; TCRdb lists only in-frame clones, some missing. This sample carries 30,000 to 40,000 clones, approximately 89% of them seen once, and the ten largest clones take around 45%. Sequenced input: peripheral blood. The source is a man between 60 and 75 years old with active or convalescent COVID-19. Each CDR3 is given without its conserved first and last residue.

>TRBJ2-1|TRBV30
AWSGSSYNEQF
>TRBJ2-4|TRBV7-2
ASSPRTSGTNIQY
>TRBJ1-5|TRBV12-3/TRBV12-4
ASSDSGYQPQH
>TRBJ1-4|TRBV4-3
ASSQDSSRGREKLF
>TRBJ1-3|TRBV11-3
ASSLLRDSRNTIY
>TRBJ1-3|TRBV11-2
ASSSSGHGNTIY
>TRBJ2-5|TRBV30
AWSVSPPETQY
>TRBJ1-1|TRBV11-3
ASNRGVNTEAF
>TRBJ1-1|TRBV28
ASSSKRGAVSRTEAF
>TRBJ1-4|TRBV3-1/TRBV3-2
ASSQGQGLWEKLF
>TRBJ1-1|TRBV7-2
ASSLGTGTVSSMNTEAF
>TRBJ2-5|TRBV2
ASSGISGRQETQY
>TRBJ1-2|TRBV3-1/TRBV3-2
ASSIHPDTNYGYT
>TRBJ2-5|TRBV3-1/TRBV3-2
ASSRAETQY
>TRBJ2-1|TRBV2
ASSERVAGARF
>TRBJ1-1|TRBV19
ASSQTGVPNTEAF
>TRBJ2-5|TRBV10-3
AIKAKSGGKETQY
>TRBJ1-1|TRBV4-3
ASSQDFGRGSNTEAF
>TRBJ1-3|TRBV4-1
ASSRGQSGNTIY
>TRBJ1-1|TRBV7-9
ASSYMNTEAF
>TRBJ2-5|TRBV5-5
ASSFSDREQETQY
>TRBJ2-1|TRBV5-6
ASSVWDRSSYNEQF
>TRBJ2-2|TRBV9
ASSDRAGGLPTNTGELF
>TRBJ2-1|TRBV7-2
ASSLTRGSRYNEQF
>TRBJ2-2|TRBV4-1
ASSQGGQGVSGELF
>TRBJ2-1|TRBV5-4
ASSSGSYNEQF
>TRBJ1-2|TRBV11-2
ASSLDRLDGYT
>TRBJ1-2|TRBV6-5
ASSYSLRSYGYT
>TRBJ1-4|TRBV7-2
ASRRRPGQGKEKLF
>TRBJ1-1|TRBV7-9
ASSLGTGGRAF
>TRBJ2-1|TRBV28
ASNTRLAGGNNEQF
>TRBJ2-5|TRBV5-1
ASSPGGETQY
>TRBJ2-1|TRBV11-2
ASSQRPFAEQF
>TRBJ2-5|TRBV7-9
ASSFGETQY
>TRBJ2-6|TRBV11-2
ASSQARTGGSGANVLT
>TRBJ2-5|TRBV6-5
ASSFRDRASGETQY
>TRBJ2-5|TRBV10-1
ASSESPGGGETQY
>TRBJ1-4|TRBV18
ASSPSTGNNEKLF
>TRBJ2-5|TRBV12-5
ATIAQGSETQY
>TRBJ1-1|TRBV28
ASRRTVMNTEAF
>TRBJ1-3|TRBV28
ASSRRLDTIY
>TRBJ1-1|TRBV7-9
ASTKGGQGNTEAF
>TRBJ2-3|TRBV4-2
ASSQGWRSTDTQY